What follows are 11 T cell receptor beta chains derived from one specimen sequenced in a study of cytomegalovirus exposure and HLA in healthy donors. The PCR used 60 Vbeta and 13 Jbeta primers. Measured with immunoSEQ multiplex PCR; TCRdb has only the in-frame clones, and not every one. The repertoire includes roughly 140,000 clones, 68% of them detected once, and more than 4% sits in the top ten. Sample: PBMCs. These TCRs come from a man aged 60 to 75 in good health and CMV-seronegative.

This clone occurred a few times. The chain combines TRBV5-3 with TRBJ2-2; TRBD2 matches 8 bases. TRBV5-3 is known as an ORF, though its function is uncertain. CDR3 length: 14 amino acids. V gave up 7 bases and J gave up 6 bases; unmatched junction bases: 8. CDR3 loop: CARSSGTRSGELFF. The CDR3 DNA sequence: TGTGCCAGATCCTCCGGGACTAGATCCGGGGAGCTGTTTTTT.

This clone was seen a single time. The chain recombines TRBV9 with TRBJ2-7, with D perhaps TRBD2 (6 bases). This CDR3 has 14 amino acids. Germline V gene data show CDR1 as SGDLS and CDR2 as YYNGEE. V was trimmed by 2 bases and J by 2 bases, leaving 11 bases between them. The CDR3 bases are TGTGCCAGCAGCGTCGGGACTTACCCCTACGAGCAGTACTTC. Protein: CASSVGTYPYEQYF.

The chain is built from TRBV10-1 and TRBJ2-7; tentative D call: TRBD2 (11 bases). CDR3 length: 21 residues. Germline CDR1 WNHNN, CDR2 SYGVQD (reference sequence). Trimming shortened V by 9 bases and J by 4 bases, and 40 bases separated the two germline ends. This CDR3 reads CASLPGQGITSGRSWVYEQYF. The DNA of the CDR3 is TGCGCCAGTTTACCGGGACAGGGGATCACTAGCGGGAGAAGTTGGGTTTACGAGCAGTACTTC.

The CDR3 DNA reads TGTGCCAGCAGCGACCGGACATCTACGAGCACAGATACGCAGTATTTT. Translating gives CASSDRTSTSTDTQYF. The chain has TRBV9 and TRBJ2-3; a possible D gene is TRBD1 (5 bases). The CDR3 length is 16 residues. CDR1 SGDLS and CDR2 YYNGEE come from the germline V gene. Trimming pared 3 bases from V and 0 bases from J, leaving 14 bases between.

The rearrangement uses TRBV6-6 and TRBJ2-7, with D possibly matching TRBD2 (7 bases). The germline CDR1 and CDR2 sequences are MNHNY and SVGAGI (reference sequence). The CDR3 sequence is 13 residues long. V gave up 5 bases and J gave up 5 bases, with 13 bases separating them. The CDR3 is CASSHRAGDEQYF. CDR3 coding DNA: TGTGCCAGCAGTCACAGGGCGGGGGACGAGCAGTACTTC.

The V gene is TRBV27, the J gene TRBJ2-3; D uncertain. The CDR3 length is 14 residues. CDR1 and CDR2 (germline): MNHEY, SMNVEV (reference sequence). The V gene lost 6 bases and the J gene lost 2 bases, with 12 bases spanning the gap. The CDR3 DNA sequence: TGTGCCAGCAGCTCCCCCCCGGTCACAGATACGCAGTATTTT. It codes for CASSSPPVTDTQYF.

In its sample, this clone was seen once. The CDR3 sequence is CASSQDSSSIRHEQYF. CDR3 DNA sequence: TGCGCCAGCAGCCAGGACAGCTCCAGCATAAGGCACGAGCAGTACTTC. The V gene is TRBV23-1, the J gene TRBJ2-7, with a weak D call TRBD1 (6 bases). TRBV23-1 is assigned to the ORF class and has an uncertain function. This CDR3 region has 16 residues. Trimming pared 6 bases from V and 5 bases from J, leaving 23 bases between.

This chain joins TRBV15 and TRBJ1-3, with D uncertain. V lost 0 bases to trimming and J lost 10 bases, with 16 bases between them. This CDR3 is 15 amino acids long. Per germline, CDR1 LNHNV and CDR2 YYDKDF (reference sequence). In DNA form, the CDR3 reads TGTGCCACCAGCAGAGACTTAGCAGCGGGCAGGACCATATATTTT. Translation: CATSRDLAAGRTIYF.

V and J are TRBV5-6 and TRBJ2-7; D not certain. This CDR3 is 14 amino acids long. Between the trimmed V and J ends, which lost 1 base and 2 bases, there was a span of 10 bases. Germline CDR1 is SGHDT and CDR2 is YYEEEE. CDR3 amino acids: CASSLLDTAYEQYF. The CDR3 nucleotides are TGTGCCAGCAGCTTGTTAGACACGGCCTACGAGCAGTACTTC.

This clone was seen more than once but under ten times. The rearrangement uses TRBV27 and TRBJ1-1; 9 bases match TRBD1. The CDR3 spans 15 residues. J was trimmed by 6 bases and V by 2 bases; bases with no gene match: 7. Germline V gene lookup returns CDR1 MNHEY and CDR2 SMNVEV (reference sequence). The CDR3 loop is CASSLRRQGVAEAFF. CDR3 DNA: TGTGCCAGCAGTTTACGGAGACAGGGGGTGGCTGAAGCTTTCTTT.

The chain has TRBV14 and TRBJ1-1, with D possibly matching TRBD1 (5 bases). Germline CDR1 is SGHDN and CDR2 is FVKESK. CDR3 size: 15 residues. V was cut by 0 bases and J by 1 base, with 9 bases left in between. The CDR3: CASSQEAGQNTEAFF. As DNA, the CDR3 is TGTGCCAGCAGCCAAGAAGCAGGACAGAACACTGAAGCTTTCTTT.